The source of this T cell receptor beta chain is a study of tumor-infiltrating lymphocytes in primary liver carcinoma (dated by TCRdb to about 2017). With respect to the entire study: Surgical resection was performed in China between late 2015 and 2016 on about 5 patients with histopathologically diagnosed primary liver carcinoma. Hepatocellular carcinoma (four) or combined HCC and intrahepatic cholangiocarcinoma (one) was present in the five patients, who were three men and two women aged 30 to 69 years. The five patients had tumors of stage T1-T3 N0M0, with maximum diameters ranging from 4.2 to 10 cm. Roughly 3.5 to 7.5 million productive TCRbeta reads were obtained per sample, and no significant difference in read depth was found between tissue types. Across five regions of each liver tumor, along with adjacent normal tissue and blood, the study brought together TCRbeta repertoire sequencing, expression microarrays and whole-exome sequencing. A total of about 35 specimens from 5 patients went through TCRbeta repertoire sequencing, namely 25 tumor regions, 5 adjacent noncancerous liver tissues and 5 peripheral blood samples. High reproducibility was observed for the technical replicate repertoires, with mean shared-clone rates roughly 0.89 and correlation coefficients above 0.95. Overall results and qualifications from the work: Comparison of CD4+ and CD8+ T cell repertoires was precluded by the use of bulk unsorted samples. The top 250 clones accounted for a significantly greater share of the repertoire in tumors than in blood (p = 0.039). Only four or five patients were included in the study, and the authors note that the findings should be validated in a larger study. Repertoire overlap was higher between tumor regions (mean approximately 36%) than tumor-adjacent (approximately 17%) or tumor-blood (14%) pairs, consistent with antigen-driven expansion. Because only the TCR beta chain was sequenced and unpaired alpha chains were not captured, true repertoire diversity is likely underestimated.

The CDR3 numbers 18 residues from cysteine through phenylalanine. Solely the CDR3 DNA is kept, with 54 bases framed from the first base. The germline V and J ends show losses of 3 bases and 6 bases respectively, and no gene match explains 12 bases of the junction. CDR1 and CDR2 are drawn from the germline V gene (reference sequence): LNHDA, SQIVND. This clonotype was counted between two and nine times. Its antigen is still unknown. The input lacks base qualities; no much larger clone sits a single base away. RNA from unsorted whole blood was extracted with TRIzol reagent, and germline DNA was obtained with the DNeasy Blood & Tissue kit. Patients had chronic HBV infection and were treatment-naive at sampling. Before surgery, roughly 3.7 milliliters of peripheral blood were collected into K2EDTA tubes. A constant-region primer and ProtoScript II reverse transcriptase were used to reverse-transcribe TCRbeta-specific cDNA from 500 ng total RNA. The TCRbeta libraries were prepared through three rounds of nested multiplex PCR following a slightly modified ARM-PCR procedure. Multiplex TRBV1-TRBV30 forward primers and a Cbeta reverse primer were used in the first two PCR rounds, each of which was run for around 10 cycles. Sample barcodes and Illumina adapters were attached in a final 25-cycle PCR using Deep VentR polymerase. Before sequencing, amplicons between 200 and 500 bp were purified from gel using a QIAquick gel extraction kit. The TCRbeta amplicons were sequenced with 250-bp paired-end reads on an Illumina HiSeq 2500. In the paper's pipeline: Reads were quality-trimmed with Trimmomatic v0.33, and paired reads were merged with FLASH v1.2.11 to recover full CDR3 sequences. MiGEC v1.2.1b assigned V, D and J germline segments to the rearranged TCRbeta sequences. Clonotype statistics, along with Shannon-Wiener diversity indices, were calculated using VDJtools v1.0.0. Except for diversity analysis, only the 250 most abundant clonotypes of each sample were used in subsequent analyses to reduce sampling bias. TCRdb reprocessing: public reads trimmed at Q25 with fastp, clones called with MiXCR, in-frame beta chains kept. Identical CDR3 proteins give one entry, which carries the most common genes and DNA. These V and J calls originate from TCRdb's pipeline instead of the authors' own analysis. In this sample the table shows almost 200,000 distinct CDR3 sequences, 65% of which occur a single time. The ten largest clonotypes hold 7% to 8.5% of the sample.

The source material was peripheral blood. The receptor was isolated from a woman aged 60 to 75 with primary liver carcinoma and hepatitis B virus infection. The V and J segments used are TRBV19 and TRBJ2-1; the junction holds 12 bases that match TRBD2. The sequenced DNA is TGTGCCAGTAGTATCTTGGCTAGCGGGAGGGTTCTAGGCAATGAGCAGTTCTTC. Translated, it reads CASSILASGRVLGNEQFF.